These T cell receptor beta chains were read from a single sample in a study of blood T cells in healthy people across ages. TCRdb processed the 5' RACE reads anew with MiXCR; each CDR3 protein has one entry. The repertoire consists of 700,000 or so distinct CDR3 sequences, with approximately 40% occurring once and the leading ten covering around 30%. Sequences were obtained from blood. Every receptor here comes from a man older than 75 in good health. The CDR3 runs from the conserved cysteine through the conserved F or W. Each record gives: J gene, D gene, clone size, V gene, CDR3 DNA, CDR3 protein. The D gene is left open where the match is weak. Only part of the rows carry a size: once, few, many, or a class if the clone is expanded.

J: TRBJ2-7; D: NA; size: NA; V: TRBV20-1; DNA: TGCAGTGCTAGCCGGGGACTGCAGGAGGAAGAGCAGTACTTC; CDR3: CSASRGLQEEEQYF
J: TRBJ1-4; D: NA; size: NA; V: TRBV28; DNA: TGTGCCAGCAGTTTACAGACAGGAGGGAATGAAAAACTGTTTTTT; CDR3: CASSLQTGGNEKLFF
J: TRBJ1-1; D: NA; size: few; V: TRBV2; DNA: TGTGCCAGCAGTGAAGGACCAGGGAAGGAAGCTTTCTTT; CDR3: CASSEGPGKEAFF
J: TRBJ2-7; D: NA; size: few; V: TRBV20-1; DNA: TGCAGTGCTATCAGCTACGAGCAGTACTTC; CDR3: CSAISYEQYF
J: TRBJ2-7; D: NA; size: many; V: TRBV7-2; DNA: TGTGCCAGCAGCTTAGGGGCGCCTGACCCCTACGAGCAGTACTTC; CDR3: CASSLGAPDPYEQYF
J: TRBJ2-3; D: TRBD2; size: NA; V: TRBV10-3; DNA: TGTGCCATCAGTGGGCCGGGACTAGCGGGTCCCACAGATACGCAGTATTTT; CDR3: CAISGPGLAGPTDTQYF
J: TRBJ2-5; D: NA; size: many; V: TRBV5-1; DNA: TGCGCCAGCAGCTTGAACACGGGCCTGGAGACCCAGTACTTC; CDR3: CASSLNTGLETQYF
J: TRBJ2-1; D: NA; size: NA; V: TRBV7-3; DNA: TGTGCCAGCAGCGCAGACAATTCCTACAATGAGCAGTTCTTC; CDR3: CASSADNSYNEQFF
J: TRBJ2-2; D: NA; size: NA; V: TRBV5-1; DNA: TGCGCCAGCAGCTTGCCCGGGTCCTCCACCGGGGAGCTGTTTTTT; CDR3: CASSLPGSSTGELFF
J: TRBJ2-1; D: NA; size: NA; V: TRBV2; DNA: TGTACCAGCATCGGGAGGCAGGGGTCTACCTACAATGAGCAGTTCTTC; CDR3: CTSIGRQGSTYNEQFF
J: TRBJ2-4; D: NA; size: NA; V: TRBV9; DNA: TGTGCCAGCAGCGTGGGGTCCGCAGGCAAAAACATTCAGTACTTC; CDR3: CASSVGSAGKNIQYF
J: TRBJ1-2; D: NA; size: NA; V: TRBV7-8; DNA: TGTGCCAGCAGCTTGACTTGGGGCGAGGAACGTGGCTACACCTTC; CDR3: CASSLTWGEERGYTF
J: TRBJ2-7; D: TRBD1; size: NA; V: TRBV5-6; DNA: TGTGCCAGCAGCTTCAGGACAGGGTCACGACTTAGCTCCTACGAGCAGTACTTC; CDR3: CASSFRTGSRLSSYEQYF
J: TRBJ2-2; D: NA; size: NA; V: TRBV28; DNA: TGTGCCAGCAGTTTATGGGGGTCCCGCAACACCGGGGAGCTGTTTTTT; CDR3: CASSLWGSRNTGELFF
J: TRBJ2-7; D: NA; size: few; V: TRBV7-2; DNA: TGTGCCAGCAGCTCCGGGTGGGTCTACGAGCAGTACTTC; CDR3: CASSSGWVYEQYF
J: TRBJ2-5; D: TRBD1; size: few; V: TRBV6-5; DNA: TGTGCCAGCGGAAGTATCTCAGGACAGGGCCAAGAGACCCAGTACTTC; CDR3: CASGSISGQGQETQYF
J: TRBJ2-5; D: NA; size: NA; V: TRBV24-1; DNA: TGTGCCACCAGTGATTCGGGGGGGACAGGGAGCCAAGAGACCCAGTACTTC; CDR3: CATSDSGGTGSQETQYF
J: TRBJ2-3; D: TRBD2; size: NA; V: TRBV24-1; DNA: TGTGCCACCAGTGATCGATCTAGCGGGGGGGCATCAGATACGCAGTATTTT; CDR3: CATSDRSSGGASDTQYF
J: TRBJ2-7; D: NA; size: NA; V: TRBV4-2; DNA: TGTGCCAGCAGCCAAGAATCATCAGTAGGGGCCTACGAGCAGTACTTC; CDR3: CASSQESSVGAYEQYF
J: TRBJ2-5; D: NA; size: many; V: TRBV7-2; DNA: TGTGCCAGCAGCCCTGTTGTGGGGGGTTCAGAGACCCAGTACTTC; CDR3: CASSPVVGGSETQYF
J: TRBJ2-5; D: NA; size: NA; V: TRBV4-3; DNA: TGCGCCAGCAGCCAAGATATCCGGGAGACCCAGTACTTC; CDR3: CASSQDIRETQYF
J: TRBJ1-3; D: TRBD1; size: NA; V: TRBV5-1; DNA: TGCGCCAGCAGCCCAAAGGACAGGGGAGGATCTGGAAACACCATATATTTT; CDR3: CASSPKDRGGSGNTIYF
J: TRBJ2-7; D: NA; size: NA; V: TRBV5-1; DNA: TGCGCCAGCAGCGCCCTTAGAGATTCCGGCGAGCAGTACTTC; CDR3: CASSALRDSGEQYF
J: TRBJ2-2; D: TRBD1; size: NA; V: TRBV20-1; DNA: TGCAGTGCCCCGACAGGGATGGCCGGGGAGCTGTTTTTT; CDR3: CSAPTGMAGELFF
J: TRBJ2-7; D: TRBD1; size: many; V: TRBV20-1; DNA: TGCAGTGCTAGAGATTTACAGGGGGCCTACGAGCAGTACTTC; CDR3: CSARDLQGAYEQYF
J: TRBJ2-3; D: NA; size: many; V: TRBV10-3; DNA: TGTGCCATCAGTGACCAGGTCGACACAGATACGCAGTATTTT; CDR3: CAISDQVDTDTQYF
J: TRBJ2-7; D: NA; size: few; V: TRBV28; DNA: TGTGCCAGCAGTTCCGCCGGGCTCAGCTCCTACGAGCAGTACTTC; CDR3: CASSSAGLSSYEQYF
J: TRBJ2-7; D: NA; size: NA; V: TRBV21-1; DNA: TGTGCCAGCAGCATCCGGGACAACTCCTACGAGCAGTACTTC; CDR3: CASSIRDNSYEQYF
J: TRBJ2-7; D: TRBD2; size: few; V: TRBV4-2; DNA: TGTGCCAGCAGCCTAAAGACTAGCGAATTTGATAAATCCTACGAGCAGTACTTC; CDR3: CASSLKTSEFDKSYEQYF
J: TRBJ2-1; D: NA; size: NA; V: TRBV4-3; DNA: TGCGCCAGCAGCCAAGATGTGAGCCTTGAGCAGTTCTTC; CDR3: CASSQDVSLEQFF
J: TRBJ2-3; D: NA; size: many; V: TRBV7-2; DNA: TGTGCCAGCAGCCTCTTCGCGGACTCAAAAGATACGCAGTATTTT; CDR3: CASSLFADSKDTQYF
J: TRBJ1-5; D: TRBD1; size: NA; V: TRBV6-1; DNA: TGTGCCAGCAGTGAAGTTGCGGCAGGGGGTCAGCCCCAGCATTTT; CDR3: CASSEVAAGGQPQHF
J: TRBJ1-5; D: TRBD1; size: NA; V: TRBV6-2/TRBV6-3; DNA: TGTGCCAGCAGTTTCGGACAGGGGCACGGCAATCAGCCCCAGCATTTT; CDR3: CASSFGQGHGNQPQHF
J: TRBJ2-5; D: NA; size: NA; V: TRBV7-9; DNA: TGTGCCAGCAGCCACCCCATCGGCCCTGAGACCCAGTACTTC; CDR3: CASSHPIGPETQYF
J: TRBJ2-5; D: NA; size: many; V: TRBV6-5; DNA: TGTGCCAGCAGCAAGGCTAGCGACGGACGTTCCGCCCAGTACTTC; CDR3: CASSKASDGRSAQYF
J: TRBJ2-3; D: TRBD2; size: NA; V: TRBV10-2; DNA: TGCGCCAGCAGTGCTTCACCAGCGGGGTTTATCACAGATACGCAGTATTTT; CDR3: CASSASPAGFITDTQYF
J: TRBJ2-1; D: TRBD2; size: NA; V: TRBV5-1; DNA: TGCGCCAGCAGCTTGGTGACTAGCGGGATATTTTCCAATGAGCAGTTCTTC; CDR3: CASSLVTSGIFSNEQFF
J: TRBJ2-1; D: NA; size: few; V: TRBV27; DNA: TGTGCCAGCAGCCCCAGGGGAAGGGAGCAGTTCTTC; CDR3: CASSPRGREQFF
J: TRBJ1-1; D: NA; size: NA; V: TRBV6-1; DNA: TGTGCCAGCAGTGAAAGACTCATGAACACTGAAGCTTTCTTT; CDR3: CASSERLMNTEAFF
J: TRBJ1-1; D: NA; size: few; V: TRBV6-5; DNA: TGTGCCTCCACAGGACACACTGAAGCTTTCTTT; CDR3: CASTGHTEAFF
J: TRBJ2-7; D: NA; size: few; V: TRBV10-3; DNA: TGTGCCATCAGTGAGTCGTTGGTTAGGTTAAGTAGCTCCTACGAGCAGTACTTC; CDR3: CAISESLVRLSSSYEQYF
J: TRBJ2-3; D: NA; size: NA; V: TRBV29-1; DNA: TGCAGCTTCTGGACGGCGGGCACAGATACGCAGTATTTT; CDR3: CSFWTAGTDTQYF
J: TRBJ2-3; D: TRBD2; size: few; V: TRBV7-9; DNA: TGTGCCAGCAGCTTAATACGAACGGGGGGGCCTCCTCAACACACAGATACGCAGTATTTT; CDR3: CASSLIRTGGPPQHTDTQYF
J: TRBJ2-1; D: TRBD2; size: few; V: TRBV7-2; DNA: TGTGCCAGCAGCACTAGCGGGACTAGCGGGAGGAATGAGCAGTTCTTC; CDR3: CASSTSGTSGRNEQFF
J: TRBJ2-7; D: TRBD2; size: few; V: TRBV6-6; DNA: TGTGCCAGCAGTCTTAGCGGGGGGAACTCCTACGAGCAGTACTTC; CDR3: CASSLSGGNSYEQYF
J: TRBJ2-7; D: NA; size: few; V: TRBV21-1; DNA: TGTGCCAGCAGACATGGATTAATTTGGCGGGAAGGTTCGTACGAGCAGTACTTC; CDR3: CASRHGLIWREGSYEQYF
J: TRBJ2-1; D: NA; size: NA; V: TRBV7-2; DNA: TGTGCCAGCAGCTTAGAGCAGGTAACCTACAATGAGCAGTTCTTC; CDR3: CASSLEQVTYNEQFF
J: TRBJ2-3; D: TRBD2; size: NA; V: TRBV29-1; DNA: TGCAGACCGGGACTAGCGGGGGGGAGAGATACGCAGTATTTT; CDR3: CRPGLAGGRDTQYF
J: TRBJ1-5; D: NA; size: few; V: TRBV5-6; DNA: TGTGCCAGCAGCTTGGGATCAGTAGATCAGCCCCAGCATTTT; CDR3: CASSLGSVDQPQHF
J: TRBJ2-3; D: TRBD1; size: NA; V: TRBV6-2/TRBV6-3; DNA: TGTGCCAGCAGTTCCGGGACAGGGGGCAAAGATACGCAGTATTTT; CDR3: CASSSGTGGKDTQYF
J: TRBJ2-3; D: TRBD1; size: NA; V: TRBV20-1; DNA: TGCAGTGCTAGAGATCAGGGGGCTGGGACAGATACGCAGTATTTT; CDR3: CSARDQGAGTDTQYF
J: TRBJ1-4; D: NA; size: many; V: TRBV28; DNA: TGTGCCAGCAGCCAGTTGTTCTGGACGGGGGGAGCTAATGAAAAACTGTTTTTT; CDR3: CASSQLFWTGGANEKLFF
J: TRBJ2-1; D: NA; size: NA; V: TRBV4-3; DNA: TGCGCCAGCAGCCAACTACAGGGAGTGGGCAATGAGCAGTTCTTC; CDR3: CASSQLQGVGNEQFF
J: TRBJ2-7; D: NA; size: many; V: TRBV20-1; DNA: TGCAGTGCTAATAAGGGGCTCTACGAGCAGTACTTC; CDR3: CSANKGLYEQYF
J: TRBJ2-5; D: NA; size: NA; V: TRBV12-3/TRBV12-4; DNA: TGTGCCAGCAGTTCCCAGGTTGGAGAGACCCAGTACTTC; CDR3: CASSSQVGETQYF
J: TRBJ2-7; D: NA; size: few; V: TRBV20-1; DNA: TGCAGTGCTAGAGCTCTTCGGCAGGGAATAGCACACGAGCAGTACTTC; CDR3: CSARALRQGIAHEQYF
J: TRBJ1-4; D: TRBD1; size: few; V: TRBV29-1; DNA: TGCAGCGTTGGAATGACAGGGCATGAAAAACTGTTTTTT; CDR3: CSVGMTGHEKLFF
J: TRBJ1-6; D: NA; size: few; V: TRBV7-6; DNA: TGTGCCAGCAGCTTAGTTCTTTCAGGGGCACCCCTCCACTTT; CDR3: CASSLVLSGAPLHF
J: TRBJ2-5; D: TRBD2; size: NA; V: TRBV6-2/TRBV6-3; DNA: TGTGCCAGCAGTTACCTAGCGGGAGGGCCCGGGGCCCAGTACTTC; CDR3: CASSYLAGGPGAQYF
J: TRBJ2-1; D: TRBD2; size: once; V: TRBV7-9; DNA: TGTGCCAGCAGCCGTAGCGGGACCTACAATGAGCAGTTCTTC; CDR3: CASSRSGTYNEQFF